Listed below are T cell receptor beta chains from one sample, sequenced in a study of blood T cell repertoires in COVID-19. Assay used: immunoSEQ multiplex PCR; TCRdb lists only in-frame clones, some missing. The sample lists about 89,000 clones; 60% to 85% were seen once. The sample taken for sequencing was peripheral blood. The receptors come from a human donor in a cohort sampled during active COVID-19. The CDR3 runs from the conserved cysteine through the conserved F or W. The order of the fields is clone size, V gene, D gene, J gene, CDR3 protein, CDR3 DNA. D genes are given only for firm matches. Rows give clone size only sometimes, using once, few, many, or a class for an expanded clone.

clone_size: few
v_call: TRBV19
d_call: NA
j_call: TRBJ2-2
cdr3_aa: CASSGIRDRELFF
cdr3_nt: TGTGCCAGTAGTGGAATCAGGGATAGGGAGCTGTTTTTT

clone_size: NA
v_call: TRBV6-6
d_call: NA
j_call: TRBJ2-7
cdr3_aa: CASSPPQAASYEQYF
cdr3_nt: TGTGCCAGCAGTCCCCCACAGGCGGCGTCCTACGAGCAGTACTTC

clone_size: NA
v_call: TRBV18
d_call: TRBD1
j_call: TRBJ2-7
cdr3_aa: CASSPSRDRFNEQYF
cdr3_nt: TGTGCCAGCTCACCTTCCCGGGACAGATTCAACGAGCAGTACTTC

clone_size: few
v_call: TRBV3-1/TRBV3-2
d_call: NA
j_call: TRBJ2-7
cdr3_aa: CASSRLQGNEQYF
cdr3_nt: TGTGCCAGCAGCCGACTCCAGGGTAACGAGCAGTACTTC

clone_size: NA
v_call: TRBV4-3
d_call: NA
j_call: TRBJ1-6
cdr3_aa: CASSHDSGANSPLHF
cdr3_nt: TGCGCCAGCAGCCATGATTCAGGGGCCAATTCACCCCTCCACTTT

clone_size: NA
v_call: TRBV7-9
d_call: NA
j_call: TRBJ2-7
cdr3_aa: CASSPHAYEQYF
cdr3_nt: TGTGCCAGCAGCCCACACGCCTACGAGCAGTACTTC

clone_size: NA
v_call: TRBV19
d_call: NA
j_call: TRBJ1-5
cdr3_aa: CASTRAPRGNQPQHF
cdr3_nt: TGTGCCAGTACACGGGCCCCCAGGGGCAATCAGCCCCAGCATTTT

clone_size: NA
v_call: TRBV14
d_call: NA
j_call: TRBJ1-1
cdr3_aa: CASSPWGGVGTEAFF
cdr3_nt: TGTGCCAGCAGCCCATGGGGGGGAGTGGGCACTGAAGCTTTCTTT

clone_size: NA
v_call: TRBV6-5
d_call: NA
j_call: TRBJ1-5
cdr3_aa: CASSYSGGSNQPQHF
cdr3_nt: TGTGCCAGCAGTTACTCAGGGGGTAGCAATCAGCCCCAGCATTTT

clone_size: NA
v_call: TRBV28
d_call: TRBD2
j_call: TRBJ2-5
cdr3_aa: CASSGPSGRETQYF
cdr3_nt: TGTGCCAGCAGTGGGCCTAGCGGGAGAGAGACCCAGTACTTC

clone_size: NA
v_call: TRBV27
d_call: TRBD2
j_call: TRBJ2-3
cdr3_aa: CASSKRDATDTQYF
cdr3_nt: TGTGCCAGCAGTAAGCGGGACGCCACAGATACGCAGTATTTT

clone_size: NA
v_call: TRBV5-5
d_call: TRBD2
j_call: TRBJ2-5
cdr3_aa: CASSLEGRGETQYF
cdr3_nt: TGTGCCAGCAGCTTGGAGGGGAGGGGAGAGACCCAGTACTTC

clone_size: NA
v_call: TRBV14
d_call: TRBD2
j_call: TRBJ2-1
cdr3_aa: CASSPQTGTSGFWKSYNEQFF
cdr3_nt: TGTGCCAGCAGTCCACAGACCGGGACTAGCGGGTTCTGGAAATCCTACAATGAGCAGTTCTTC

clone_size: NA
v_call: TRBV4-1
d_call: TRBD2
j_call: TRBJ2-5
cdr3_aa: CASSHARGGRIQETQYF
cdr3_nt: TGCGCCAGCAGCCATGCCCGGGGCGGGAGGATCCAAGAGACCCAGTACTTC

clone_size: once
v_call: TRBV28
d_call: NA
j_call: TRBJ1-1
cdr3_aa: CASSLLEERTEAFF
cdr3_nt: TGTGCCAGCAGTCTCCTAGAAGAGAGGACTGAAGCTTTCTTT

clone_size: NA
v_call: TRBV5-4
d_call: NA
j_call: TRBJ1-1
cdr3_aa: CASSRTVQNTEAFF
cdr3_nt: TGTGCCAGCAGCAGGACAGTACAGAACACTGAAGCTTTCTTT

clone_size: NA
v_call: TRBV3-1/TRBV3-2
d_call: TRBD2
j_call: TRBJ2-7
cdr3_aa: CASSLGLAFYEQYF
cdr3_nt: TGTGCCAGCAGCCTGGGACTAGCGTTTTACGAGCAGTACTTC

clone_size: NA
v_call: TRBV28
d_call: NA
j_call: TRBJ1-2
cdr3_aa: CASSSARGYTF
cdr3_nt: TGTGCCAGCAGTTCTGCCCGGGGCTACACCTTC

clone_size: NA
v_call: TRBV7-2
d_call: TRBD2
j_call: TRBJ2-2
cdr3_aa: CASSLVAGDSTGELFF
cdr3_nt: TGTGCCAGCAGCTTAGTTGCGGGAGATTCTACCGGGGAGCTGTTTTTT

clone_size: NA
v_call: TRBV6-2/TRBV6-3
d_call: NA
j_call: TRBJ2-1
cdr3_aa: CASSSYRAGEQFF
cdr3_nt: TGTGCCAGCAGTTCGTATCGGGCGGGAGAGCAGTTCTTC

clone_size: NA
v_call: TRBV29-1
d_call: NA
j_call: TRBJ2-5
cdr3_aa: CSVEGALVAEEQETQYF
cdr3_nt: TGCAGCGTTGAAGGCGCCCTCGTAGCGGAGGAACAAGAGACCCAGTACTTC

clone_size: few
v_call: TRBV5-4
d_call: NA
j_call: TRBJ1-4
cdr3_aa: CASSLGGRRNEKLFF
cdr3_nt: TGTGCCAGCAGCTTGGGAGGGAGGCGTAATGAAAAACTGTTTTTT

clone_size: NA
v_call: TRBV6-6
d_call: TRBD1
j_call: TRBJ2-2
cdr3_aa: CASRPDRGYAGELFF
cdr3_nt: TGTGCCAGCAGACCTGACAGGGGATATGCCGGGGAGCTGTTTTTT

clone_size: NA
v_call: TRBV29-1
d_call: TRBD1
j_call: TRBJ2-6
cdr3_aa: CSVSRDSSGANVLTF
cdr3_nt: TGCAGCGTCTCCCGGGACAGTTCTGGGGCCAACGTCCTGACTTTC

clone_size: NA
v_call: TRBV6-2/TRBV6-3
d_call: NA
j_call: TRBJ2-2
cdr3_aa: CASSYLRTATGELFF
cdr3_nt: TGTGCCAGCAGTTACCTGCGGACAGCCACCGGGGAGCTGTTTTTT

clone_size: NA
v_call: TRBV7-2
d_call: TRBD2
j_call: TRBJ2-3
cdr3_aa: CASSLGAGAVDTQYF
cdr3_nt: TGTGCCAGCAGCCTAGGAGCGGGAGCGGTAGATACGCAGTATTTT

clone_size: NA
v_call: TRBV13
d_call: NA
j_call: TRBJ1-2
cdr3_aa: CASSLGLDIGNGYTF
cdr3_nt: TGTGCCAGCAGCTTAGGCCTTGATATTGGCAATGGCTACACCTTC

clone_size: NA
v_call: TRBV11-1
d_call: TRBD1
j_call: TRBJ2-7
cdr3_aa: CASSFTGGHEQYF
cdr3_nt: TGTGCCAGCAGCTTCACAGGGGGCCACGAGCAGTACTTC

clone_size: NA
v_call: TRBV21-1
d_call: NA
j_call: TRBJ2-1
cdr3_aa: CASSLPSRGAPTDEQFF
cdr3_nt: TGTGCCAGCAGCCTCCCGTCGCGGGGGGCCCCAACGGATGAGCAGTTCTTC

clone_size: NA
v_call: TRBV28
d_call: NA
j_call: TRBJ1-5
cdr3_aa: CASRYQGNQPQHF
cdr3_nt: TGTGCCAGCAGATACCAGGGGAACCAGCCCCAGCATTTT

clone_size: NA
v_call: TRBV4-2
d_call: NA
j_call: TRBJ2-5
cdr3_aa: CASSQGSTVQETQYF
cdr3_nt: TGTGCCAGCAGCCAAGGGTCTACAGTCCAAGAGACCCAGTACTTC

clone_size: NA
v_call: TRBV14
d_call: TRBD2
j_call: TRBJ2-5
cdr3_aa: CASSQDRGTGLQETQYF
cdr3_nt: TGTGCCAGCAGCCAAGATCGGGGCACGGGACTACAAGAGACCCAGTACTTC

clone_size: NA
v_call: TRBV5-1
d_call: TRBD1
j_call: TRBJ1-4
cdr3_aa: CASSLGDRAEKLFF
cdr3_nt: TGCGCCAGCAGCTTAGGGGACAGGGCTGAAAAACTGTTTTTT

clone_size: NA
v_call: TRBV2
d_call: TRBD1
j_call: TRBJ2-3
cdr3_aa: CASSEGDRVGTDTQYF
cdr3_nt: TGTGCCAGCAGTGAAGGAGACAGGGTGGGCACAGATACGCAGTATTTT

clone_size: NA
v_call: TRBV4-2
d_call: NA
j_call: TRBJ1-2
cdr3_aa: CASSQELGRRYGYTF
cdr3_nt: TGTGCCAGCAGCCAAGAACTAGGACGGCGCTATGGCTACACCTTC

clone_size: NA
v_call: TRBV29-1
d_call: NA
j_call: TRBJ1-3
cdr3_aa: CSVEEFSRGAGNTIYF
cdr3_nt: TGCAGCGTTGAAGAATTTTCGCGGGGGGCTGGAAACACCATATATTTT

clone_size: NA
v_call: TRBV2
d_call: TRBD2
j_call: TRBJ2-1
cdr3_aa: CASSAERTSGLNEQFF
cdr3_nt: TGTGCCAGCAGTGCGGAGAGGACTAGCGGGTTGAATGAGCAGTTCTTC

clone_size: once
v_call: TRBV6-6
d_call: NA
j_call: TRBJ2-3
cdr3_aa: CASSYSMAQGVTQYF
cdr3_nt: TGTGCCAGCAGTTACTCGATGGCACAGGGAGTAACGCAGTATTTT

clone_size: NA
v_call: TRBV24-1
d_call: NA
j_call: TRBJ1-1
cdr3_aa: CATSDSGSLNTEAFF
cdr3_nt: TGTGCCACCAGTGATTCGGGTAGTTTGAACACTGAAGCTTTCTTT

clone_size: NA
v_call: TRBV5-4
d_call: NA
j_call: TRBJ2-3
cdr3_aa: CASSFYSGSFTDTQYF
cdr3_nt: TGTGCCAGCAGCTTTTATAGCGGTTCGTTCACAGATACGCAGTATTTT

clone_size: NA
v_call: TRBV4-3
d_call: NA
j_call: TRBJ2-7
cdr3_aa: CASSQDRIAEQYF
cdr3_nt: TGCGCCAGCAGCCAAGATCGGATAGCCGAGCAGTACTTC

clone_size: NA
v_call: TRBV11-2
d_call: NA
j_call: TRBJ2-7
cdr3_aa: CASISQGGVGYEQYF
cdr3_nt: TGTGCCAGCATCTCTCAGGGGGGAGTGGGCTACGAGCAGTACTTC

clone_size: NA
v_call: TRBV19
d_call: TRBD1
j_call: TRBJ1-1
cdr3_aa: CASSPTGWRLNTEAFF
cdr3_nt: TGTGCCAGTAGTCCGACAGGGTGGAGGCTGAACACTGAAGCTTTCTTT

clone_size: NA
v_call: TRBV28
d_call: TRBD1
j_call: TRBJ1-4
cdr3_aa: CASSLSQTGEREKLFF
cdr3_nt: TGTGCCAGCAGTTTATCCCAGACAGGGGAGCGTGAAAAACTGTTTTTT

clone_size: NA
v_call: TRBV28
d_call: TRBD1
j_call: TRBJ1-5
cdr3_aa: CASSPWGQGFNQPQHF
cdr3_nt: TGTGCCAGCAGCCCATGGGGACAGGGCTTCAATCAGCCCCAGCATTTT

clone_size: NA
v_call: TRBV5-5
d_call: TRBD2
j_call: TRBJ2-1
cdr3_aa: CASSLGASGRFYNEQFF
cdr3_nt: TGTGCCAGCAGCTTGGGGGCTAGCGGGAGATTCTACAATGAGCAGTTCTTC

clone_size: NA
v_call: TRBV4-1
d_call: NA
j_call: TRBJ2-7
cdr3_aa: CASSQGQGGSYEQYF
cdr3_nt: TGCGCCAGCAGCCAAGGCCAGGGTGGTAGCTACGAGCAGTACTTC

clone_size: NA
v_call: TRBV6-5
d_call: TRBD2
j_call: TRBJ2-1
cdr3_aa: CASSRGGSSYNEQFF
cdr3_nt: TGTGCCAGCAGTCGGGGGGGCAGCTCCTACAATGAGCAGTTCTTC